This TCR beta chain was captured by sequencing in a study of blood T cells in healthy people across ages. Study-level findings and limits: Naive T cell percentage by flow cytometry tracked strongly with beta diversity. Long-lived donors exceeded aged donors in naive CD4+ cells and diversity.

Sample-barcoded 5' priming and a J-beta primer mix drove a second PCR of about 7 to 11 cycles. TCRdb used MiXCR to reprocess the 5' RACE reads, holding one entry per CDR3 protein. The table records around 900,000 distinct CDR3 sequences, roughly 47% of them present only once. Trimming stripped 6 bases from V and 4 bases from J, with 10 bases between. CDR3 size: 14 residues. As for this clonotype: The antigen is not known.

Input material: blood. This TCR derives from a woman aged 60-75 years in good health. The chain couples TRBV12-3 or TRBV12-4 to TRBJ2-6, with D unresolved. The CDR3 DNA follows: TGTGCCAGCAGAACCGGTGGCGGGGCCAACGTCCTGACTTTC. Translating it yields CASRTGGGANVLTF.